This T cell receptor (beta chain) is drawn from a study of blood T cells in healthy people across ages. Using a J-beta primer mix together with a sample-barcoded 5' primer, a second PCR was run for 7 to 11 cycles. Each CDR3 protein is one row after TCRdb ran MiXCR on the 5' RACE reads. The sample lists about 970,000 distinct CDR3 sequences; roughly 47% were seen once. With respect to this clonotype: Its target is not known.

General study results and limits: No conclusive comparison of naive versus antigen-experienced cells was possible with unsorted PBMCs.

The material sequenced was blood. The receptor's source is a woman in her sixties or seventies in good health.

CDR3 loop: CASSTVPNQPQHF. In nucleotides, the CDR3 is TGTGCCAGCAGTACAGTGCCTAATCAGCCCCAGCATTTT. The chain links TRBV28 to TRBJ1-5; D gene unclear. CDR3 length equals 13 residues. The V gene's germline CDR1 is MDHEN and CDR2 SYDVKM. Trimming cost V 5 bases and J 4 bases, with 9 bases left between them.